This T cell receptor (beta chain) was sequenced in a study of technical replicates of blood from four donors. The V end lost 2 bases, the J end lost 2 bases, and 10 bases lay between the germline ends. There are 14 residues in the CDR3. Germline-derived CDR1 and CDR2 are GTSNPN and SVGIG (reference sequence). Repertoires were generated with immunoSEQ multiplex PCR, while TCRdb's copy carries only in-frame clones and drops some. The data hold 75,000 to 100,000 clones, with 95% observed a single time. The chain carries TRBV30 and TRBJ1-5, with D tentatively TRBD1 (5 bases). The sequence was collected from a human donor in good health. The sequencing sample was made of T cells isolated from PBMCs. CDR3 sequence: CAWSWDSGNQPQHF. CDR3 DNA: TGTGCCTGGAGTTGGGACTCTGGCAATCAGCCCCAGCATTTT.